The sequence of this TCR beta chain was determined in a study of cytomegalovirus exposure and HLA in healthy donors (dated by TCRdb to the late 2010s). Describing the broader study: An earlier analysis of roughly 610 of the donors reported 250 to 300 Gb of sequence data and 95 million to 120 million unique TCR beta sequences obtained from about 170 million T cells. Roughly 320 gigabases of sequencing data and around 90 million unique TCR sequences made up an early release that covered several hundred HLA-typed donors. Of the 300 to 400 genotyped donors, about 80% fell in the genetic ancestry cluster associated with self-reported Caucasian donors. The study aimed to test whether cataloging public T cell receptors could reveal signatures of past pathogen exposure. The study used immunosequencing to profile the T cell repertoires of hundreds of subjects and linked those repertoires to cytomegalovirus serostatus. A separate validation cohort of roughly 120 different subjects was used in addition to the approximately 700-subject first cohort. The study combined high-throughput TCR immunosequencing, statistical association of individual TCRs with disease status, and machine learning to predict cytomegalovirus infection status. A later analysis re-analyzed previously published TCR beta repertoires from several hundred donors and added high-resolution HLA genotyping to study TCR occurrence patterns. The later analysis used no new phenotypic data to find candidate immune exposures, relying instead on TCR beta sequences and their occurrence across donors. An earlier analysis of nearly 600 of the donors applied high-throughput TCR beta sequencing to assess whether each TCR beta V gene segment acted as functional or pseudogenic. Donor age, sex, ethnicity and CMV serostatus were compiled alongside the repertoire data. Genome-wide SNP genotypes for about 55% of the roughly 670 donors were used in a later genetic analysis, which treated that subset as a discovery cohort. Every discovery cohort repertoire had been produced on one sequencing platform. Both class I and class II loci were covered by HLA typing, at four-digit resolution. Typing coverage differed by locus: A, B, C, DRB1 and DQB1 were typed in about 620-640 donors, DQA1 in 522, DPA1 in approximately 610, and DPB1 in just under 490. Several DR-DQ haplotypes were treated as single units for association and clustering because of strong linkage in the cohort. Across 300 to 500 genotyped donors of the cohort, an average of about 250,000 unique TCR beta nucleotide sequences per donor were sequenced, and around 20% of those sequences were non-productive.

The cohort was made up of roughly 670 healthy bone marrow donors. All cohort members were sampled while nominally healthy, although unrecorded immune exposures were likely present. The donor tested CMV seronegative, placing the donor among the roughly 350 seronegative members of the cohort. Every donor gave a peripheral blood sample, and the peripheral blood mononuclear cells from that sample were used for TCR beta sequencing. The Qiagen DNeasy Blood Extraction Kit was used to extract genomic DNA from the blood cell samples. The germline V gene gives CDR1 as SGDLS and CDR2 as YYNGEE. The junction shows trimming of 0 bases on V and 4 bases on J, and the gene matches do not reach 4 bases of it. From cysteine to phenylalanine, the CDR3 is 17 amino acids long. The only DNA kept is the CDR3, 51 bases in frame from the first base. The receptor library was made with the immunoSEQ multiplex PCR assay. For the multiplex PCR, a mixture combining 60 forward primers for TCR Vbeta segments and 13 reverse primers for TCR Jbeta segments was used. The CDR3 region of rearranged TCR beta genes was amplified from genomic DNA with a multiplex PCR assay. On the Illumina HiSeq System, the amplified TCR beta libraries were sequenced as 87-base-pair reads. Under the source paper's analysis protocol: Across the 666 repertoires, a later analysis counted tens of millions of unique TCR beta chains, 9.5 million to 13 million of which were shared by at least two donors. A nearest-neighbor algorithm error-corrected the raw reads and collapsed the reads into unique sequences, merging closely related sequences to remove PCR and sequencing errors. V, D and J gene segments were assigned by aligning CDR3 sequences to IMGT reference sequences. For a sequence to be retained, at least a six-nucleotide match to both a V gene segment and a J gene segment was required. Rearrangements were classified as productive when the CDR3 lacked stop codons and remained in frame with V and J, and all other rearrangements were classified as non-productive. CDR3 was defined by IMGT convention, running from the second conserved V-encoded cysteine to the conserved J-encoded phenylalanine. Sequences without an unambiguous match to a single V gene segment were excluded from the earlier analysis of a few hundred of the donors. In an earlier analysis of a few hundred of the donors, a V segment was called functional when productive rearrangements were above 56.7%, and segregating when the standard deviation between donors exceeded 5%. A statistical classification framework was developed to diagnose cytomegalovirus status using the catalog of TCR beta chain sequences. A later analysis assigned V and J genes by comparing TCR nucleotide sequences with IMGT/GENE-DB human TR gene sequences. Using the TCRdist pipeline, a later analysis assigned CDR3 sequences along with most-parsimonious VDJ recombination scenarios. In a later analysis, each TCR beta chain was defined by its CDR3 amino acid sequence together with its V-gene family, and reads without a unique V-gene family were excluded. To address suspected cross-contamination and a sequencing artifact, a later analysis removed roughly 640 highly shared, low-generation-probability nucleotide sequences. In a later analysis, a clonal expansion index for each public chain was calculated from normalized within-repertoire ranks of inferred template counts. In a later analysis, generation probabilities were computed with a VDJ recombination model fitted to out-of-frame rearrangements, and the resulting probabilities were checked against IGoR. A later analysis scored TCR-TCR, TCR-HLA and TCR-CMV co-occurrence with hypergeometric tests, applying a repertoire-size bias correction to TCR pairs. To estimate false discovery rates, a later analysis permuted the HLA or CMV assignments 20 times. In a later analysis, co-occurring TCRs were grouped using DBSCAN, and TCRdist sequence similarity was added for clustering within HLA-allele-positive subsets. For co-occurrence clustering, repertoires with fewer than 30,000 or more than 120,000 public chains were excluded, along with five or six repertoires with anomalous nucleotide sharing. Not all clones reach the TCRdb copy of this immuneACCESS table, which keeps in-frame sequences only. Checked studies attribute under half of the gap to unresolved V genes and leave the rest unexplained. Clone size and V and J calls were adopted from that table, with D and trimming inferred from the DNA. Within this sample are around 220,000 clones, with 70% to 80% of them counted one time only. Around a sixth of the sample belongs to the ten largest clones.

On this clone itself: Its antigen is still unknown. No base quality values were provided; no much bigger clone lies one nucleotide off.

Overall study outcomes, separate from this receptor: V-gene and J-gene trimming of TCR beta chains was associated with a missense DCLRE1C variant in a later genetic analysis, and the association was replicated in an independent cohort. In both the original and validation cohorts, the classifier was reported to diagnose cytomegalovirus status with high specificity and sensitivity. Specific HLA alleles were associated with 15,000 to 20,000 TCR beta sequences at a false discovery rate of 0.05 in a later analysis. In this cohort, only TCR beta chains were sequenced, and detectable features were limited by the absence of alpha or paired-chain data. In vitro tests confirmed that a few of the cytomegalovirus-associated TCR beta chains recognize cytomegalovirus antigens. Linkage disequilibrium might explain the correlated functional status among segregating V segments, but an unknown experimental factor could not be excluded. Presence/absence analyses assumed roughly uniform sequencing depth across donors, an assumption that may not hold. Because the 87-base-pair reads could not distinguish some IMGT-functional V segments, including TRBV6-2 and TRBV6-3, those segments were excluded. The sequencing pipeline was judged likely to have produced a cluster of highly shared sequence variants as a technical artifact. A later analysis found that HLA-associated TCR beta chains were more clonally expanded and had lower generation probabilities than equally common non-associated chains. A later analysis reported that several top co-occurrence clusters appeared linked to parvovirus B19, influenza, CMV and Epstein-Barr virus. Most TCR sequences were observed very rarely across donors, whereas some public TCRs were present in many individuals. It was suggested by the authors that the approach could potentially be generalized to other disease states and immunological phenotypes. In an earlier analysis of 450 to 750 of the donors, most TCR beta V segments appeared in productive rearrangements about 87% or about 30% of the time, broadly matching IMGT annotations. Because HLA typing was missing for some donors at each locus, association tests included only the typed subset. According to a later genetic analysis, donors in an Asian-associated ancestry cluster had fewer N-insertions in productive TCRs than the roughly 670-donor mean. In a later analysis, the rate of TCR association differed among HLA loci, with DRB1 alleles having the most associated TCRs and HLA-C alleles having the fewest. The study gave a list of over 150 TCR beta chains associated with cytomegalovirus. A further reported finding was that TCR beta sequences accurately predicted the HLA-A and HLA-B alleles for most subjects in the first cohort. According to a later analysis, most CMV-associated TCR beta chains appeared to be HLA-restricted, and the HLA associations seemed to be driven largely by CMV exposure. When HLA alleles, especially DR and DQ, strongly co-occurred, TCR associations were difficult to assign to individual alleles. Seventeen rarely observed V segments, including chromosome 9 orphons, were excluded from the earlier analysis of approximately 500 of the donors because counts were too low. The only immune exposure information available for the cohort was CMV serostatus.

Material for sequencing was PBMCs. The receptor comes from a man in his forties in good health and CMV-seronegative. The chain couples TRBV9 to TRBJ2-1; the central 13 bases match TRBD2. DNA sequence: TGTGCCAGCAGCGTAGCACTAGCGGGAGGGAATTACAATGAGCAGTTCTTC. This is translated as CASSVALAGGNYNEQFF.